Each of the 6 T cell receptor beta chains below was sequenced from the same sample in a study of blood T cell repertoires in COVID-19. Sequencing was performed with immunoSEQ multiplex PCR; in TCRdb, only in-frame clones are kept and a portion is missing. The sample has 300,000 to 350,000 clones, 88% seen once; the top ten hold approximately 1%. The sample consisted of PBMCs or T cells enriched from blood (not recorded which). The receptors come from a woman in her twenties or thirties who had been exposed to COVID-19.

The CDR3 coding sequence is TGTGCCATCAGCCCCAGTACAACTAATGAAAAACTGTTTTTT. Translating gives CAISPSTTNEKLFF. This sequence joins TRBV10-3 and TRBJ1-4, with D unresolved. CDR3 length: 14 amino acids. Trimming stripped 6 bases from V and 0 bases from J, with 8 bases between. Germline CDR1 ENHRY, CDR2 SYGVKD.

This chain uses TRBV7-9 with TRBJ2-1; 9 bases are a match to TRBD2. This CDR3 is 16 amino acids long. Germline loops: CDR1 SEHNR, CDR2 FQNEAQ (reference sequence). V dropped 2 bases and J dropped 3; count of bases not matched to a gene: 5. The CDR3 here is CASSLRASGIYNEQFF. As DNA, the CDR3 is TGTGCCAGCAGCTTAAGGGCTAGCGGGATCTACAATGAGCAGTTCTTC.

The chain employs TRBV7-8 and TRBJ2-1; 8 bases line up with TRBD2. There are 15 residues in the CDR3. Germline CDR1 SGHVS, CDR2 FQNEAQ. With V trimmed by 3 bases and J by 8 bases, 9 bases remained unmatched. CDR3 amino acids: CASSFSGLAIDEQFF. CDR3 coding DNA: TGTGCCAGCAGCTTCTCCGGACTAGCTATCGATGAGCAGTTCTTC.

J is TRBJ1-5 and V is TRBV27; D uncertain. Germline V CDR1 and CDR2: MNHEY, SMNVEV (reference sequence). V was cut by 5 bases and J by 4 bases, with 12 bases left in between. This CDR3 region has 14 residues. The CDR3, as DNA: TGTGCCAGCAGTCCCTCCACAATAAATCAGCCCCAGCATTTT. Amino acid sequence: CASSPSTINQPQHF.

The chain combines TRBV5-6 with TRBJ1-2; D perhaps matches TRBD1 (6 bases). The V and J ends lost 1 base and 2 bases respectively, with 12 bases between them. CDR1 and CDR2 from the germline V gene are SGHDT and YYEEEE. CDR3 length: 15 amino acids. CDR3 protein: CASSLRVRGNYGYTF. The CDR3 DNA sequence: TGTGCCAGCAGCTTGAGGGTGAGGGGGAACTATGGCTACACCTTC. Filled out from reference TRBV5-6 and TRBJ1-2, the complete variable domain reads DAGVTQSPTHLIKTRGQQVTLRCSPKSGHDTVSWYQQALGQGPQFIFQYYEEEERQRGNFPDRFSGHQFPNYSSELNVNALLLGDSALYLCASSLRVRGNYGYTFGSGTRLTVV.

The chain uses TRBV19 and TRBJ1-1, with 8 positions matching TRBD1. Trimming at V came to 3 bases and at J to 5 bases, leaving 8 bases not matched to a gene. The CDR3 has 15 amino acids. Germline CDR1 and CDR2: LNHDA and SQIVND (reference sequence). As DNA, the CDR3 is TGTGCCAGTAGTATTAACGACAGGGGCAGGACTGAAGCTTTCTTT. This encodes CASSINDRGRTEAFF.